The text below deals with one T cell receptor beta chain. Produced via immunoSEQ multiplex PCR; TCRdb's table is partial and in-frame only. The profile shows under 140,000 clones, 85% to 90% of them singletons. The source of the sample is a study of cytomegalovirus exposure and HLA in healthy donors. The CDR3 totals 14 residues. The V gene's germline CDR1 is MNHEY and CDR2 SVGAGI. J gave up 8 bases and V 0 bases, and 6 bases lay outside the gene matches. The sample comprised PBMCs. The receptor's source is a woman aged 25 to 39 in good health and CMV-seropositive. The V gene is TRBV6-5, the J gene TRBJ1-2; 7 bases are shared with TRBD1. In nucleotides, the CDR3 is TGTGCCAGCAGTTACTCCCCAGGGGGACAGGGCTACACCTTC. Translation gives CASSYSPGGQGYTF.